These 22 T cell receptor beta chains share one sample of origin, sequenced in a study of cytomegalovirus exposure and HLA in healthy donors. The primer mix had 60 Vbeta and 13 Jbeta primers. TCRdb's table, derived via immunoSEQ multiplex PCR, lists solely in-frame clones and lacks some. The repertoire consists of fewer than 200,000 clones, with 80% to 90% occurring once and the leading ten covering around 10%. Sequences were obtained from PBMCs. Every receptor here comes from a man in his forties or fifties in good health and CMV-seropositive.

The J gene is TRBJ2-5, the V gene TRBV5-6; 14 nucleotides agree with TRBD2. The CDR3 totals 17 residues. Germline trimming cut 5 bases from V and 1 base from J; bases unmatched to any gene: 7. Germline CDR1 is SGHDT and CDR2 is YYEEEE. CDR3 DNA: TGTGCCAGCAGTTACCCCGGGACTAGCGGGGGCCAAGAGACCCAGTACTTC. This encodes CASSYPGTSGGQETQYF.

The chain combines TRBV21-1 with TRBJ1-2. TRBV21-1 is an annotated pseudogene. This CDR3 spans 14 amino acids. CDR3 coding DNA: TGTGCCAGCAGCAAAGGATCGGGTGGGTTTGGCTACACCTTC. Its protein product is CASSKGSGGFGYTF.

The chain is built from TRBV7-9 and TRBJ2-7, with TRBD2 identical over 14 bases. V trimming: 5 bases; J trimming: 0 bases; junction bases outside the gene matches: 3. Germline CDR1 and CDR2: SEHNR and FQNEAQ (reference sequence). The CDR3 runs 16 residues. CDR3: CASSPGLAGASYEQYF. Here the CDR3 DNA reads TGTGCCAGCAGCCCGGGACTAGCGGGGGCCTCCTACGAGCAGTACTTC.

The chain carries TRBV5-1 and TRBJ2-2, with TRBD2 matching 7 bases. Germline V gene lookup returns CDR1 SGHRS and CDR2 YFSETQ. This CDR3 is 14 amino acids long. V lost 4 bases, J lost 2 bases, and 2 bases stayed unmatched. CDR3 sequence: CASSTGGNTGELFF. The CDR3 DNA reads TGCGCCAGCAGCACGGGGGGAAACACCGGGGAGCTGTTTTTT.

The chain is built from TRBV18 and TRBJ2-2, with D perhaps matching TRBD1 (6 bases). V was pared by 3 bases and J by 7 bases, with 12 bases between. Germline lookup yields CDR1 KGHSH and CDR2 LQKENI. The CDR3 runs 14 residues. CDR3 sequence reads: CASSPQGTVGELFF. The CDR3 nucleotides are TGTGCCAGCTCACCCCAGGGGACCGTCGGGGAGCTGTTTTTT.

This clone was observed a single time. The CDR3 coding sequence is TGTGCCAGCAGACCAACAGGGCTCGGAAACATTCAGTACTTC. Protein sequence: CASRPTGLGNIQYF. The chain employs TRBV28 and TRBJ2-4; a weak D match, TRBD1 (6 bases). V lost 6 bases and J lost 6, with 15 bases in between. Germline V gene data show CDR1 as MDHEN and CDR2 as SYDVKM. This CDR3 comprises 14 residues.

The J gene is TRBJ2-2, the V gene TRBV5-6; TRBD1 aligns across 7 bases. The CDR3 has 15 residues. Germline CDR1 reads SGHDT; CDR2 reads YYEEEE. Germline trimming cut 1 base from V and 4 bases from J; bases unmatched to any gene: 4. This CDR3 is CASSLLPGGTGELFF. The CDR3 nucleotides are TGTGCCAGCAGCTTGCTACCAGGGGGCACCGGGGAGCTGTTTTTT.

This clone was observed a handful of times. The chain combines TRBV25-1 with TRBJ1-4, with D hard to call. Looked up from germline, CDR1 is MGHDK and CDR2 is SYGVNS. The V and J ends lost 3 bases and 7 bases respectively, with 15 bases between them. The CDR3 contains 15 residues. CDR3 in DNA: TGTGCCAGCAGTGAGCAAGAGGCTCGTGGTGAAAAACTGTTTTTT. Its translation: CASSEQEARGEKLFF. Full variable domain (rest looked up from reference TRBV25-1 and TRBJ1-4): EADIYQTPRYLVIGTGKKITLECSQTMGHDKMYWYQQDPGMELHLIHYSYGVNSTEKGDLSSESTVSRIRTEHFPLTLESARPSHTSQYLCASSEQEARGEKLFFGSGTQLSVL.

A single count supports this clone. The V and J genes are TRBV28 and TRBJ2-7; 7 bases map to TRBD2. Trimming removed 7 bases from V and 0 bases from J; junction bases left unmatched: 6. This CDR3 contains 14 residues. The germline gives CDR1 MDHEN, CDR2 SYDVKM. CDR3: CASTYSGSSYEQYF. The CDR3, as DNA: TGTGCCAGCACCTATAGCGGGTCCTCCTACGAGCAGTACTTC.

The J gene is TRBJ1-1, the V gene TRBV28; 7 bases line up with TRBD1. J lost 2 bases, V lost 0 bases, and 6 bases had no gene match. CDR1 is MDHEN and CDR2 is SYDVKM in the germline V gene. The CDR3 loop spans 16 amino acids. CDR3 residues: CASSLWGTEVNTEAFF. The CDR3 bases are TGTGCCAGCAGTTTATGGGGGACAGAGGTTAACACTGAAGCTTTCTTT.

The chain combines TRBV5-1 with TRBJ1-6, with 9 bases fitting TRBD1. This CDR3 region has 15 residues. Unmatched junction bases numbered 8, after V lost 5 bases and J lost 8 bases. Per germline, CDR1 SGHRS and CDR2 YFSETQ. The DNA of the CDR3 is TGCGCCAGCAGACAGGGGGCCATTTTTGATTCACCCCTCCACTTT. Protein sequence: CASRQGAIFDSPLHF.

A few counts support this clone. The rearrangement joins TRBV6-1 to TRBJ2-7; TRBD1 aligns across 8 bases. The CDR3 extends over 18 amino acids. The germline CDR1 and CDR2 sequences are MNHNS and SASEGT. With 1 base clipped from V and 4 bases from J, the junction kept 15 bases outside the gene matches. CDR3 DNA sequence: TGTGCCAGCAGTGAAGAACTTTATGGGACAGGAACTCGTTACGAGCAGTACTTC. It translates to CASSEELYGTGTRYEQYF.

J is TRBJ2-5 and V is TRBV7-9, with 7 nucleotides matching TRBD1. The last part of the DNA fits TRBJ2-7 better; the J call may be wrong. This CDR3 has 15 amino acids. Germline-derived CDR1 and CDR2 are SEHNR and FQNEAQ (reference sequence). The CDR3 nucleotides read TGTGCCAGCAGCCCTTCCGACAGGGTCGCCTACGAGCAGTACTTC. Translation gives CASSPSDRVAYEQYF.

The genes are TRBV7-9 and TRBJ2-3, with 8 bases that match TRBD2. CDR1 is SEHNR, CDR2 FQNEAQ, per germline (reference sequence). The CDR3 is 15 residues long. The J segment lost 5 bases and the V segment lost 3 bases, leaving 7 bases of the junction unmatched. The CDR3 protein is CASSFGTSGVDTQYF. CDR3 DNA: TGTGCCAGCAGCTTCGGGACTAGTGGGGTAGATACGCAGTATTTT. The variable domain in full, with the rest retrieved from reference TRBV7-9 and TRBJ2-3, is DTGVSQNPRHKITKRGQNVTFRCDPISEHNRLYWYRQTLGQGPEFLTYFQNEAQLEKSRLLSDRFSAERPKGSFSTLEIQRTEQGDSAMYLCASSFGTSGVDTQYFGPGTRLTVL.

The chain carries TRBV27 and TRBJ2-7; the D gene is possibly TRBD1 (5 bases). The CDR3 has 16 residues. Trimming pared 6 bases from V and 0 bases from J, leaving 18 bases between. The germline V gene has CDR1 MNHEY and CDR2 SMNVEV (reference sequence). CDR3 loop: CASSRRVGLSSYEQYF. CDR3 coding DNA: TGTGCCAGCAGCCGCAGGGTCGGCCTTAGCTCCTACGAGCAGTACTTC.

The J gene is TRBJ2-1, the V gene TRBV19; the match to TRBD2 covers 7 bases. CDR3 size: 14 residues. Germline CDR1 is LNHDA and CDR2 is SQIVND (reference sequence). Unmatched junction bases numbered 10, after V lost 5 bases and J lost 9 bases. The CDR3 spells CASSPGLVIGEQFF. CDR3 DNA sequence: TGTGCCAGTAGTCCCGGACTAGTTATCGGTGAGCAGTTCTTC.

The sample holds one count of this clone. DNA for the CDR3: TGTGCCAGCAGTGAAGTTGTGGGACAGGGGATAGAGACCCAGTACTTC. Residues: CASSEVVGQGIETQYF. The genes are TRBV6-1 and TRBJ2-5, with 10 positions matching TRBD1. V gave up 1 base and J gave up 4 bases; unmatched junction bases: 6. The CDR3 spans 16 residues. Germline lookup yields CDR1 MNHNS and CDR2 SASEGT.

This rearrangement joins TRBV7-3 to TRBJ1-2, with 7 bases matching TRBD1. The CDR3 is 13 residues long. The junction had 2 bases not matched to a gene; V was cut back by 4 bases and J by 3 bases. CDR1 and CDR2 (germline): SGHTA, FQGTGA. CDR3 DNA sequence: TGTGCCAGCAGCTCCACAGGGGACTATGGCTACACCTTC. This codes for CASSSTGDYGYTF. The whole variable domain, filled in from reference TRBV7-3 and TRBJ1-2, reads GAGVSQTPSNKVTEKGKYVELRCDPISGHTALYWYRQSLGQGPEFLIYFQGTGAADDSGLPNDRFFAVRPEGSVSTLKIQRTERGDSAVYLCASSSTGDYGYTFGSGTRLTVV.

The chain links TRBV29-1 to TRBJ1-2, with TRBD1 matching over 10 bases. The CDR3 covers 13 residues. With V trimmed by 4 bases and J by 5 bases, 4 bases remained unmatched. Germline lookup yields CDR1 SQVTM and CDR2 ANQGSEA. In nucleotides, the CDR3 is TGCAGCGTTGTGAGGGACAGGGGTTATGGCTACACCTTC. Translated: CSVVRDRGYGYTF. Combining the CDR3 with reference TRBV29-1 and TRBJ1-2 gives the whole variable domain SAVISQKPSRDICQRGTSLTIQCQVDSQVTMMFWYRQQPGQSLTLIATANQGSEATYESGFVIDKFPISRPNLTFSTLTVSNMSPEDSSIYLCSVVRDRGYGYTFGSGTRLTVV.

The V and J genes are TRBV7-2 and TRBJ1-2; 9 positions match TRBD1. Germline V gives CDR1 SGHTA, CDR2 FQGNSA. The CDR3 is 15 amino acids. J gave up 8 bases and V 5 bases, and 12 bases lay outside the gene matches. The CDR3, as DNA: TGTGCCAGCAGCACCGGCCCGGGACAGGGTACGGGCTACACCTTC. Translated: CASSTGPGQGTGYTF.

The J gene is TRBJ2-1, the V gene TRBV30; TRBD2 matches 8 bases. The CDR3 runs 13 residues. V gave up 3 bases and J gave up 9 bases; unmatched junction bases: 7. CDR1 and CDR2 (germline): GTSNPN, SVGIG (reference sequence). CDR3 protein: CAWSGGATAEQFF. DNA of the CDR3: TGTGCCTGGAGCGGGGGGGCCACCGCTGAGCAGTTCTTC. Using reference TRBV30 and TRBJ2-1 for the parts outside the CDR3, the full variable domain is SQTIHQWPATLVQPVGSPLSLECTVEGTSNPNLYWYRQAAGRGLQLLFYSVGIGQISSEVPQNLSASRPQDRQFILSSKKLLLSDSGFYLCAWSGGATAEQFFGPGTRLTVL.

Turning to this clone: One end of the junction does not line up with germline, which may come from a read error. The chain joins TRBV5-4 to TRBJ2-7; 9 bases map to TRBD1. This CDR3 contains 15 residues. From germline, CDR1 is SGHNT and CDR2 YYREEE (reference sequence). The CDR3 bases are TGTGCCAGCAGACAGATAGGGACAGGGACGGGGGAGCGGTACTTC. This translates into CASRQIGTGTGERYF.